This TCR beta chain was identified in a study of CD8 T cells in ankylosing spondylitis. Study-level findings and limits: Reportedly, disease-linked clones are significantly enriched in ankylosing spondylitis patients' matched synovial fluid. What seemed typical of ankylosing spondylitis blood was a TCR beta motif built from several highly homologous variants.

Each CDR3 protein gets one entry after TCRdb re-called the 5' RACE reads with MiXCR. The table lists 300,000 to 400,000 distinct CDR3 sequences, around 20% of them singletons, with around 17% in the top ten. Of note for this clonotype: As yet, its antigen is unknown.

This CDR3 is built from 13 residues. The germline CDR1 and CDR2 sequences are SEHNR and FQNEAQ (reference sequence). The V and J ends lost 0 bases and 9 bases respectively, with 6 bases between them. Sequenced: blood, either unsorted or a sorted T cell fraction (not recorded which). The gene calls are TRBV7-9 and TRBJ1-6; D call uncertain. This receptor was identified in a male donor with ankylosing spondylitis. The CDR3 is CASSLAGGSPLHF. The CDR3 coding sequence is TGTGCCAGCAGCTTAGCAGGTGGTTCACCCCTCCACTTT.